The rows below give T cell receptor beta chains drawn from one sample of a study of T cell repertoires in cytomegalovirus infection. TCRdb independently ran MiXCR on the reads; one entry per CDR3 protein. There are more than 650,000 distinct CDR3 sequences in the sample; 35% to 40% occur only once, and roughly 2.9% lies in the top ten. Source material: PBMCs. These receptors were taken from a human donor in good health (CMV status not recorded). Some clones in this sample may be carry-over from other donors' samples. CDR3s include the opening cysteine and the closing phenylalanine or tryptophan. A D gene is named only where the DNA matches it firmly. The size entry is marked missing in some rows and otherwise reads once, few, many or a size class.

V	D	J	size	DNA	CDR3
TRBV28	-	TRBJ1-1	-	TGTGCCAGCAGTTCCCTCTCGTACACTGAAGCTTTCTTT	CASSSLSYTEAFF
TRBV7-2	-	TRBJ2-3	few	TGTGCCAGCAGCTTAGGGGGGGCGCTAAGCACAGATACGCAGTATTTT	CASSLGGALSTDTQYF
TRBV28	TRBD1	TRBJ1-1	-	TGTGCCAGCAGTCTCCCCCCCGCGGGACAGGGAAAAACTTTCTTT	CASSLPPAGQGKTFF
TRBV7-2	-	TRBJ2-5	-	TGTGCCAGCAGCTTGAGGGGGGGGACCCCGTACTTC	CASSLRGGTPYF
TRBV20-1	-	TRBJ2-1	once	TGCAGTGCTAGGTTTTCTTCGGCTGAGCAGTTCTTC	CSARFSSAEQFF
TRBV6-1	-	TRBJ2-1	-	TGTGCCAGCAGTTTTCAGGAGAATGAGCAGTTCTTC	CASSFQENEQFF
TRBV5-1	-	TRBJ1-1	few	TGCGCCAGCAGCTTAAGGTCGGAGTGGGGAACTGAAGCTTTCTTT	CASSLRSEWGTEAFF
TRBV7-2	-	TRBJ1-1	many	TGTGCCAGCAGCTTCGGACCTATGAACACTGAAGCTTTCTTT	CASSFGPMNTEAFF
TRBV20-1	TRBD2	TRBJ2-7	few	TGCAGTGCTAGACTAGCGGGATTTTACGAGCAGTACTTC	CSARLAGFYEQYF
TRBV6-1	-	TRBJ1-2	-	TGTGCCAGTCGAAACACTTATGGCTACACCTTC	CASRNTYGYTF
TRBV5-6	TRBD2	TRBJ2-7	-	TGTGCCAGCAGTTTCGGGACTAGCGGTACGGAGCAGTACTTC	CASSFGTSGTEQYF
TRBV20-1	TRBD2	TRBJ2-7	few	TGCAGTGCTAGCGGACTAGCGGGAGGGCCGGGTAGCGAGCAGTACTTC	CSASGLAGGPGSEQYF
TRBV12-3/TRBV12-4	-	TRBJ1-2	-	TGTGCCAGCAGTTATGGGCCCGCTGGCTGTGGCTACACCTTC	CASSYGPAGCGYTF
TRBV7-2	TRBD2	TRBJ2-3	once	TGTGCCAGCAGCGGGGGGGTTGGGTGCACAGATACGCAGTATTTT	CASSGGVGCTDTQYF
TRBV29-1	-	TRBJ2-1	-	TGCAGCGTTGAAGTAGGTAGAGGCAATGAGCAGTTCTTC	CSVEVGRGNEQFF
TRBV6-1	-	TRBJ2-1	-	TGTGCCAGCAGTGAAGAAATCGGGGGCGGTACCTTTTGGCAGTTCTTC	CASSEEIGGGTFWQFF
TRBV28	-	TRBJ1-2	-	TGTGCCAGCAGTTTATTTGAGGGGCAGTTGTATGGCTACACCTTC	CASSLFEGQLYGYTF
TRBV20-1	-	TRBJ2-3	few	TGCAGTGCTAGCGTCTCAGGGGGCACAGATACGCAGTATTTT	CSASVSGGTDTQYF
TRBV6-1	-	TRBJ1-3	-	TGTGCCAGCAGTGAAGCGAGCAGATCTGGTGGAAACACCATATATTTT	CASSEASRSGGNTIYF
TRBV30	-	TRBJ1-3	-	TGTGCCTGGATGCAGCCCAATACTGGAAACACCATATATTTT	CAWMQPNTGNTIYF